This entry lists 13 T cell receptor beta chains sequenced from one sample in a study of T cells in Graves' hyperthyroidism and ophthalmopathy. RNA transcripts gave rise to amplified TCR beta CDR3 regions. TCR CDR3 regions were first amplified by RT-PCR with HTBI primers. TCRdb re-derived calls from the multiplex PCR reads in MiXCR, one entry per CDR3 protein. The table shows approximately 400,000 distinct CDR3 sequences, with more than 12% occurring only once. Material for sequencing was blood. These receptors all come from a man aged 50-59 years with Graves' ophthalmopathy.

This clonotype was seen at least ten times. The chain links TRBV20-1 to TRBJ1-1, with D uncertain. The CDR3 has 14 residues. Germline CDR1 reads DFQATT; CDR2 reads SNEGSKA (reference sequence). The germline V and J ends were trimmed by 0 bases and 0 bases, with 8 bases remaining between them. The CDR3 loop is CSARDLIVNTEAFF. CDR3 nucleotides: TGCAGTGCTAGAGACCTGATAGTGAACACTGAAGCTTTCTTT.

This clonotype was counted ten times or more. This sequence joins TRBV18 and TRBJ2-3, with D perhaps matching TRBD2 (6 bases). Germline-derived CDR1 and CDR2 are KGHSH and LQKENI. Trimming removed 2 bases from V and 4 bases from J, with 22 bases in between. This CDR3 spans 18 amino acids. The CDR3 protein is CASSPIVIAEDLADTQYF. CDR3 DNA: TGTGCCAGCTCACCAATCGTTATAGCGGAAGACCTTGCAGATACGCAGTATTTT.

Remarks on this clonotype: Possible read error: a much larger clone is one base away. The rearrangement uses TRBV18 and TRBJ1-1, with D perhaps matching TRBD1 (5 bases). Trimming removed 6 bases at V and 1 base at J, with 18 bases between. This CDR3 has 16 residues. The V gene's germline CDR1 is KGHSH and CDR2 LQKENI. The CDR3 protein is CASSTTEAMTNTEAFF. The CDR3 bases are TGTGCCAGCTCGACGACAGAGGCGATGACGAACACTGAAGCTTTCTTT.

This clonotype was counted at least ten times. The chain is built from TRBV7-9 and TRBJ2-1, with D perhaps matching TRBD2 (6 bases). The germline V and J ends were trimmed by 5 bases and 8 bases, with 19 bases remaining between them. The CDR3 consists of 15 residues. Germline V gene lookup returns CDR1 SEHNR and CDR2 FQNEAQ (reference sequence). In nucleotides, the CDR3 is TGTGCCAGCAGCCCCCTTGGAATAGCGGCCGATGAGCAGTTCTTC. Amino acid sequence: CASSPLGIAADEQFF.

There are many counts of this clonotype. The rearrangement joins TRBV3-1 to TRBJ2-1; D possibly matches TRBD1 or TRBD2 (5 bases each). The CDR3 consists of 14 residues. Trimming removed 1 base from V and 9 bases from J, with 13 bases in between. The germline V gene encodes CDR1 LGHDT and CDR2 YNNKEL (reference sequence). The CDR3: CASSQALIGTEQFF. The CDR3 bases are TGTGCCAGCAGCCAAGCTCTCATTGGGACTGAGCAGTTCTTC.

The table lists this clonotype with many counts. The V call is TRBV3-1, the J call TRBJ2-5; D is uncertain. The CDR3 is made up of 15 amino acids. Germline loops: CDR1 LGHDT, CDR2 YNNKEL (reference sequence). V was clipped by 2 bases and J by 5 bases, with 15 bases between them. The CDR3 here is CASSQSGRIGETQYF. CDR3 nucleotides: TGTGCCAGCAGCCAATCTGGGCGGATCGGGGAGACCCAGTACTTC.

This clonotype was seen many times. This rearrangement joins TRBV7-3 to TRBJ2-1, with 15 bases that match TRBD2. The CDR3 covers 16 residues. Germline V gene data show CDR1 as SGHTA and CDR2 as FQGTGA. V lost 5 bases and J lost 6; bases outside the gene matches: 5. CDR3 nucleotide sequence: TGTGCCAGCAGCGCCGGACTAGCGGGAGGGGTCAATGAGCAGTTCTTC. This gives the protein CASSAGLAGGVNEQFF.

Only a few counts were recorded for this clonotype. A read error may be the cause here, since a much bigger clone is one base away. The rearrangement joins TRBV18 to TRBJ2-5, with TRBD1 as a possible D gene (6 bases). This CDR3 spans 13 amino acids. Trimming took off 3 bases at V and 5 bases at J, with 10 bases between the two ends. Looked up from germline, CDR1 is KGHSH and CDR2 is LQKENI. The CDR3 DNA reads as TGTGCCAGCTCACCCAGACAGGACGAGACCCAGTACTTC. It codes for CASSPRQDETQYF. The whole variable domain, remainder taken from reference TRBV18 and TRBJ2-5, is NAGVMQNPRHLVRRRGQEARLRCSPMKGHSHVYWYRQLPEEGLKFMVYLQKENIIDESGMPKERFSAEFPKEGPSILRIQQVVRGDSAAYFCASSPRQDETQYFGPGTRLLVL.

V is TRBV29-1 and J is TRBJ2-1; 10 nucleotides agree with TRBD2. The CDR3 spans 14 residues. Unmatched junction bases numbered 13, after V lost 7 bases and J lost 10 bases. CDR1 is SQVTM and CDR2 is ANQGSEA in the germline V gene. CDR3 protein: CSAGGEREGREQFF. CDR3 coding DNA: TGCAGCGCTGGGGGGGAGCGGGAGGGCCGAGAGCAGTTCTTC.

This clonotype was seen at least ten times. The chain employs TRBV2 and TRBJ2-2; tentatively, D is TRBD1 (6 bases). The CDR3 runs to 16 residues. Germline-derived CDR1 and CDR2 are SNHLY and FYNNEI. Trimming left V 1 base short and J 7 bases short, with 16 bases between. CDR3 sequence reads: CASSEGGRPFIGELFF. The CDR3 region has the DNA TGTGCCAGCAGTGAAGGGGGGCGTCCCTTCATCGGGGAGCTGTTTTTT.

The chain recombines TRBV19 with TRBJ1-5; no definite D call. Trimming removed 7 bases from V and 6 bases from J, with 25 bases in between. The V gene's germline CDR1 is LNHDA and CDR2 SQIVND (reference sequence). The CDR3 covers 17 residues. CDR3 nucleotides: TGTGCCAGTACCCGAGCCTTGATCGCGCCGTCCGGTCAGCCCCAGCATTTT. Residues: CASTRALIAPSGQPQHF.

This clonotype occurred a few times. The rearrangement links TRBV6-1 to TRBJ2-5; 7 bases fit TRBD1. Per the germline V gene, CDR1 is MNHNS and CDR2 is SASEGT. This CDR3 contains 14 residues. Germline trimming cut 5 bases from V and 7 bases from J; bases unmatched to any gene: 10. The CDR3 protein is CASSPLDRLGTQYF. The DNA for the CDR3 is TGTGCCAGCAGTCCTCTGGACAGGTTAGGGACCCAGTACTTC.

This clonotype occurred many times. The chain employs TRBV3-1 and TRBJ2-1; TRBD2 is a possible D gene (6 bases). The germline CDR1 and CDR2 sequences are LGHDT and YNNKEL (reference sequence). The V gene lost 2 bases and the J gene lost 5 bases, with 13 bases spanning the gap. The CDR3 has 15 amino acids. CDR3 in amino acids: CASSQFGGTHNEQFF. CDR3 nucleotides: TGTGCCAGCAGCCAATTCGGGGGAACTCACAATGAGCAGTTCTTC.